Following are 29 T cell receptor beta chains from one sample sequenced in a study of blood T cell repertoires in COVID-19. The table came from immunoSEQ multiplex PCR; TCRdb's copy has only in-frame clones and leaves some out. Seen here are more than 250,000 clones, about 92% observed once, and the top ten hold approximately 18%. Sequenced sample: PBMCs or T cells enriched from blood (not recorded which). The receptor set was obtained from a woman in her thirties who had recovered from COVID-19.

This clone was picked up one time. The J gene is TRBJ1-1, the V gene TRBV6-7, with 11 bases matching TRBD1. TRBV6-7 has ORF status, its function being uncertain. The V segment lost 2 bases and the J segment 0 bases; nucleotides outside the gene matches: 5. The CDR3 runs 17 residues. The CDR3 DNA is TGTGCCAGCAGTTACCAGGACAGGGGGCTGTTGAACACTGAAGCTTTCTTT. Protein sequence: CASSYQDRGLLNTEAFF.

V is TRBV7-9 and J is TRBJ1-5; a weak D match, TRBD1 (5 bases). This CDR3 contains 14 residues. V was cut by 5 bases and J by 4 bases, with 12 bases left in between. CDR1 is SEHNR, CDR2 FQNEAQ, per germline (reference sequence). The CDR3 DNA is TGTGCCAGCAGCCCGCATGGGGGGAATCAGCCCCAGCATTTT. Protein sequence: CASSPHGGNQPQHF.

The sample holds one count of this clone. The chain carries TRBV2 and TRBJ1-2; 8 nucleotides agree with TRBD1. With V trimmed by 4 bases and J by 5 bases, 6 bases remained unmatched. The CDR3 consists of 14 residues. Germline lookup yields CDR1 SNHLY and CDR2 FYNNEI. Written as DNA, the CDR3 is TGTGCCAGCAGTGGACAGGGGACGGGGTATGGCTACACCTTC. This gives the protein CASSGQGTGYGYTF.

V is TRBV28 and J is TRBJ2-5; 8 bases are a match to TRBD2. This CDR3 region has 16 residues. The V gene's germline CDR1 is MDHEN and CDR2 SYDVKM. J was trimmed by 2 bases and V by 5 bases; bases with no gene match: 10. In nucleotides, the CDR3 is TGTGCCAGCAGTCCCCTCCCGACTAGCGAACAAGAGACCCAGTACTTC. Residues: CASSPLPTSEQETQYF. Based on the CDR3 plus reference TRBV28 and TRBJ2-5, the full variable domain is DVKVTQSSRYLVKRTGEKVFLECVQDMDHENMFWYRQDPGLGLRLIYFSYDVKMKEKGDIPEGYSVSREKKERFSLILESASTNQTSMYLCASSPLPTSEQETQYFGPGTRLLVL.

CDR3 coding DNA: TGCGCCAGCAGCTTGGAACAGGTAGGCGCAGATACGCAGTATTTT. It specifies CASSLEQVGADTQYF. V usage is TRBV5-1 and J usage is TRBJ2-3; tentative D call: TRBD1 (5 bases). The germline gives CDR1 SGHRS, CDR2 YFSETQ. V lost 0 bases to trimming and J lost 4 bases, with 12 bases between them. The length of the CDR3 is 15 residues. Using reference TRBV5-1 and TRBJ2-3 for the parts outside the CDR3, the full variable domain is KAGVTQTPRYLIKTRGQQVTLSCSPISGHRSVSWYQQTPGQGLQFLFEYFSETQRNKGNFPGRFSGRQFSNSRSEMNVSTLELGDSALYLCASSLEQVGADTQYFGPGTRLTVL.

V gene TRBV28 combines with J gene TRBJ1-4; TRBD1 matches at 10 bases. The CDR3 loop spans 17 amino acids. The junction had 11 bases not matched to a gene; V was cut back by 4 bases and J by 6 bases. Germline V gives CDR1 MDHEN, CDR2 SYDVKM. CDR3 region: CASSSGTGGQGYEKLFF. The CDR3 coding sequence is TGTGCCAGCAGTTCCGGAACGGGGGGACAGGGGTATGAAAAACTGTTTTTT.

This chain connects TRBV6-5 to TRBJ1-3, with a possible D match to TRBD1 (5 bases). The germline gives CDR1 MNHEY, CDR2 SVGAGI. Deletions cut 2 bases from V and 1 base from J, with 9 bases between. The CDR3 consists of 15 residues. The CDR3 spells CASSYGGLSGNTIYF. CDR3 DNA: TGTGCCAGCAGTTACGGGGGGTTGTCTGGAAACACCATATATTTT.

The sample holds one count of this clone. This chain uses TRBV28 with TRBJ1-5; TRBD1 agrees at 12 bases. With V trimmed by 8 bases and J by 7 bases, 6 bases remained unmatched. Germline V gene sequence: CDR1 MDHEN, CDR2 SYDVKM. This CDR3 spans 14 amino acids. The CDR3 region has the DNA TGTGCCAGCGGCCGGGACAGGGGGCGGCAGCCCCAGCATTTT. Protein sequence: CASGRDRGRQPQHF.

As concerns this clone: Within the sample, other DNA sequences also encode this same CDR3. The V and J genes are TRBV7-3 and TRBJ2-3; the match to TRBD2 covers 7 bases. CDR3 size: 14 residues. The ends lost 5 bases at V and 0 bases at J; junction bases unmatched: 2. Germline CDR1 SGHTA, CDR2 FQGTGA. CDR3 nucleotides: TGTGCCAGCAGCCCTAGCGGTAGCACAGATACGCAGTATTTT. It translates to CASSPSGSTDTQYF.

The chain links TRBV18 to TRBJ2-1, with a weak D call TRBD2 (5 bases). CDR3 length equals 13 residues. Germline CDR1 and CDR2: KGHSH and LQKENI. The V end was cut by 9 bases, the J end by 1 base, with 10 bases between. The CDR3 nucleotides are TGTGCCAGTTTAGCGAATTCCTACAATGAGCAGTTCTTC. Amino acid sequence: CASLANSYNEQFF. The variable domain in full, with the rest retrieved from reference TRBV18 and TRBJ2-1, is NAGVMQNPRHLVRRRGQEARLRCSPMKGHSHVYWYRQLPEEGLKFMVYLQKENIIDESGMPKERFSAEFPKEGPSILRIQQVVRGDSAAYFCASLANSYNEQFFGPGTRLTVL.

This CDR3 is CASSKGVTNTGELFF. DNA for the CDR3: TGTGCCAGCAGCAAAGGGGTGACTAACACCGGGGAGCTGTTTTTT. This chain connects TRBV21-1 to TRBJ2-2; the table's D call, TRBD2, was not checked against the DNA. TRBV21-1 is assigned pseudogene status. The CDR3 has 15 amino acids.

The genes are TRBV7-2 and TRBJ2-5; TRBD2 might be the D (5 bases). Germline values: CDR1 SGHTA, CDR2 FQGNSA. The CDR3 runs 13 residues. Deletions cut 5 bases from V and 7 bases from J, with 14 bases between. In DNA form, the CDR3 reads TGTGCCAGCAGCGCAAGAAGTGAGGGGACCCAGTACTTC. Translating gives CASSARSEGTQYF. Variable domain in full (rest from reference TRBV7-2 and TRBJ2-5): GAGVSQSPSNKVTEKGKDVELRCDPISGHTALYWYRQSLGQGLEFLIYFQGNSAPDKSGLPSDRFSAERTGGSVSTLTIQRTQQEDSAVYLCASSARSEGTQYFGPGTRLLVL.

CDR3 loop: CASSLGRNTEAFF. The CDR3 coding sequence is TGTGCCAGCAGCTTAGGCAGGAACACTGAAGCTTTCTTT. The rearrangement uses TRBV7-3 and TRBJ1-1; D uncertain. CDR1 and CDR2 (germline): SGHTA, FQGTGA. There are 13 residues in the CDR3. Trimming removed 2 bases from V and 1 base from J, with 5 bases in between. Complete variable domain (other parts from reference TRBV7-3 and TRBJ1-1): GAGVSQTPSNKVTEKGKYVELRCDPISGHTALYWYRQSLGQGPEFLIYFQGTGAADDSGLPNDRFFAVRPEGSVSTLKIQRTERGDSAVYLCASSLGRNTEAFFGQGTRLTVV.

The rearrangement uses TRBV5-1 and TRBJ2-7, with 7 bases matching TRBD1. The germline gives CDR1 SGHRS, CDR2 YFSETQ. The CDR3 runs to 15 residues. With V trimmed by 4 bases and J by 2 bases, 9 bases remained unmatched. DNA for the CDR3: TGCGCCAGCAGCGGAAGCTTGGGACAGACCTACGAGCAGTACTTC. The encoded protein is CASSGSLGQTYEQYF.

The rearrangement links TRBV12-3 or TRBV12-4 to TRBJ1-1; D uncertain. Trimming removed 4 bases at V and 1 base at J, with 4 bases between. This CDR3 spans 12 amino acids. CDR3 region: CASSYQNTEAFF. The CDR3 region has the DNA TGTGCCAGCAGTTATCAGAACACTGAAGCTTTCTTT.

This chain links TRBV24-1 with TRBJ1-2, with 7 positions matching TRBD1. The germline V gene has CDR1 KGHDR and CDR2 SFDVKD. V shed 5 bases and J 0 bases; nucleotides not matched to a gene: 8. The length of the CDR3 is 16 residues. The CDR3 is CATSARDRDANYGYTF. The CDR3, as DNA: TGTGCCACCAGTGCCAGAGACAGGGACGCTAACTATGGCTACACCTTC.

CDR3 sequence: CASSGLTGGRQPQHF. The CDR3 region has the DNA TGTGCCAGCAGTGGTTTGACAGGGGGCCGTCAGCCCCAGCATTTT. This chain uses TRBV28 with TRBJ1-5; 10 bases align to TRBD1. Per the germline V gene, CDR1 is MDHEN and CDR2 is SYDVKM. V lost 5 bases and J lost 6; bases outside the gene matches: 7. The CDR3 consists of 15 residues.

This sequence joins TRBV5-1 and TRBJ1-5, with 7 bases fitting TRBD1. The CDR3 loop spans 15 amino acids. The V gene end was trimmed by 8 bases and the J gene end by 0 bases; junction bases not matched to a gene: 8. CDR1 and CDR2 from the germline V gene are SGHRS and YFSETQ. The CDR3 loop reads CARGTEKHSNQPQHF. CDR3 nucleotide sequence: TGCGCCAGGGGGACAGAAAAACATAGCAATCAGCCCCAGCATTTT.

The genes are TRBV18 and TRBJ2-7, with 11 positions matching TRBD2. The CDR3 totals 16 residues. V was pared by 3 bases and J by 2 bases, with 6 bases of the junction left unmatched. CDR1 and CDR2 from the germline V gene are KGHSH and LQKENI. As DNA, the CDR3 is TGTGCCAGCTCACCCCCGGGTAGCGGGAGGGCCTACGAGCAGTACTTC. The encoded protein is CASSPPGSGRAYEQYF.

The chain combines TRBV7-9 with TRBJ1-2; 7 nucleotides match TRBD1. Germline trimming cut 4 bases from V and 2 bases from J; bases unmatched to any gene: 10. Germline CDR1 reads SEHNR; CDR2 reads FQNEAQ (reference sequence). This CDR3 comprises 16 residues. In nucleotides, the CDR3 is TGTGCCAGCAGCTCTCTGGGGGACAGAGTGAACTATGGCTACACCTTC. Its protein product is CASSSLGDRVNYGYTF.

V usage is TRBV6-5 and J usage is TRBJ1-1, with 11 bases matching TRBD1. The V segment lost 2 bases and the J segment 3 bases; nucleotides outside the gene matches: 5. CDR3 length: 16 amino acids. The germline gives CDR1 MNHEY, CDR2 SVGAGI. CDR3 sequence: CASSYRDRGLDTEAFF. The CDR3 DNA follows: TGTGCCAGCAGTTACAGGGACAGGGGGTTAGACACTGAAGCTTTCTTT.

V and J are TRBV19 and TRBJ2-1, with 13 bases lining up with TRBD2. Germline V CDR1 and CDR2: LNHDA, SQIVND (reference sequence). The V segment lost 4 bases and the J segment 8 bases; nucleotides outside the gene matches: 8. CDR3 size: 16 residues. This chain's CDR3 is CASSKTSGGAIDEQFF. For the CDR3, the DNA is TGTGCCAGTAGTAAAACTAGCGGGGGGGCGATAGATGAGCAGTTCTTC.

This clone was seen only once. J is TRBJ2-7 and V is TRBV28; maybe TRBD2 (5 bases). The germline V and J ends were trimmed by 4 bases and 2 bases, with 15 bases remaining between them. CDR1 MDHEN and CDR2 SYDVKM come from the germline V gene. CDR3 length equals 15 residues. CDR3 sequence reads: CASSSRGSPPYEQYF. The DNA of the CDR3 is TGTGCCAGCAGTTCCCGAGGGTCCCCTCCCTACGAGCAGTACTTC.

This clone was found once. The V and J genes are TRBV15 and TRBJ2-1; maybe TRBD2 (5 bases). Germline assignment: CDR1 LNHNV and CDR2 YYDKDF (reference sequence). There are 16 residues in the CDR3. V was clipped by 0 bases and J by 5 bases, with 14 bases between them. The CDR3 sequence is CATSRDGGLINNEQFF. Written as DNA, the CDR3 is TGTGCCACCAGCAGAGATGGCGGACTGATTAACAATGAGCAGTTCTTC.

V and J are TRBV28 and TRBJ2-1; TRBD2 agrees at 7 bases. The CDR3 extends over 16 amino acids. J was trimmed by 10 bases and V by 5 bases; bases with no gene match: 17. The germline gives CDR1 MDHEN, CDR2 SYDVKM. This chain's CDR3 is CASSRPPEGRAGEQFF. The CDR3 DNA reads as TGTGCCAGCAGTCGCCCGCCGGAGGGGAGGGCCGGGGAGCAGTTCTTC.

Only one count was recorded for this clone. The V call is TRBV18, the J call TRBJ2-5, with D perhaps matching TRBD2 (6 bases). The CDR3 is made up of 14 amino acids. Trimming left V 0 bases short and J 4 bases short, with 9 bases between. Looked up from germline, CDR1 is KGHSH and CDR2 is LQKENI. CDR3 coding DNA: TGTGCCAGCTCACCACCGGGGCGGGGAGAGACCCAGTACTTC. Protein product: CASSPPGRGETQYF.

The J gene is TRBJ1-1, the V gene TRBV3-1 (or the pseudogene TRBV3-2), with D unresolved. V lost 0 bases, J lost 11 bases, and 13 bases lay in between. The CDR3 length is 13 residues. Germline CDR1 is LGHDT and CDR2 is YNNKEL (reference sequence). CDR3 nucleotides: TGTGCCAGCAGCCAAGAGGTTAAAGGCGGGGCTTTCTTT. Its translation: CASSQEVKGGAFF.

The rearrangement uses TRBV5-1 and TRBJ1-1; 9 bases align to TRBD1. Losses at the gene ends were 4 bases for V and 1 base for J; bases not matched to a gene: 5. The CDR3 totals 15 residues. Germline V CDR1 and CDR2: SGHRS, YFSETQ. Here the CDR3 DNA reads TGCGCCAGCAGCGACCCGGGACAGGGGAACACTGAAGCTTTCTTT. Protein product: CASSDPGQGNTEAFF.

V usage is TRBV7-2 and J usage is TRBJ1-6; D is unclear. Germline CDR1 SGHTA, CDR2 FQGNSA. V dropped 5 bases and J dropped 2 bases, with 10 bases sitting between them. The CDR3 has 15 residues. CDR3 sequence reads: CASSPLGTYNSPLHF. The CDR3 DNA reads as TGTGCCAGCAGCCCACTCGGGACCTATAATTCACCCCTCCACTTT.